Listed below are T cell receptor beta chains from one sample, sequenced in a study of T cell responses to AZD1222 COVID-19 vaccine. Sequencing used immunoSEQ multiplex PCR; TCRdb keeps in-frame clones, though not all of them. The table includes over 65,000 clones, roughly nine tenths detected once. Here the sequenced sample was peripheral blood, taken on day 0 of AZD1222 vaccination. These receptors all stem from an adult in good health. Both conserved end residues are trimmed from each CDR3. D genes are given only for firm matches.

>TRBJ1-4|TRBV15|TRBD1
ATSPGQNTNEKLF
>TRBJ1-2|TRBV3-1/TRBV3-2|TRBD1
ASSQELTGGFGYT
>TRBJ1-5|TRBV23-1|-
ASRNGGTQPQH
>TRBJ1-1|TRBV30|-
ACNREQLPGTEAF
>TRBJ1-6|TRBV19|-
ASSISRGQTPLH
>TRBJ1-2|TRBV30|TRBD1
AFARDRASNYGYT
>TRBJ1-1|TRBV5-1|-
ASGVGMNTEAF
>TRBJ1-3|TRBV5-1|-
ASSIEGAYSGNTIY
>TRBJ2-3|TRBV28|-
ASSFRPHTDTQY
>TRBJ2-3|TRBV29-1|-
SVEKGVGSTDTQY
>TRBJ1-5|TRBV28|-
ASRYREYSNQPQH
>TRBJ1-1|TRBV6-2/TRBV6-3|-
ASSYLTVNTEAF
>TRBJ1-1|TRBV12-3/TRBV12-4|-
ASERTEAF
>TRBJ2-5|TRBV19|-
ASSTRVGSETQY
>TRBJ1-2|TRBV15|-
ATSSRQTNNRGYT
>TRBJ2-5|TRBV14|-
ASSPNRLVPGETQY
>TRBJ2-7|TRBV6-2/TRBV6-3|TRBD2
ASSRHQLAGDSYEQY
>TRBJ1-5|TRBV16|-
ASSLPMAGQPQH
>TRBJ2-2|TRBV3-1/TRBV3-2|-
ASSQRRGGTGELF
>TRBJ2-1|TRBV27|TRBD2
ASSFQRENNEQF